The clone carrying this T cell receptor (beta chain) came up a few times. Using immunoSEQ multiplex PCR, the repertoire was profiled, and TCRdb retains in-frame clones only, with some absent. The repertoire holds approximately 57,000 clones, with roughly 88% as singletons. The data belong to a study of OX40 agonist ivuxolimab in advanced cancers. Study summary: There were three patients with partial responses, one having hepatocellular carcinoma and two cutaneous melanoma.

Trimming removed 1 base from V and 3 bases from J, with 10 bases in between. The germline V gene has CDR1 KGHSH and CDR2 LQKENI. This CDR3 region has 14 residues. The sequence was obtained from an adult with an advanced solid tumor such as melanoma, head and neck, liver or kidney cancer. This chain uses TRBV18 with TRBJ2-7, with D possibly being TRBD1 (6 bases). The specimen comprised CD4+ or CD8+ T cells sorted from blood, sampled in a trial of the OX40 agonist ivuxolimab. The CDR3 sequence is CASSPQDSYYEQYF. The CDR3 coding sequence is TGTGCCAGCTCACCACAGGACAGCTACTACGAGCAGTACTTC.